These T cell receptor beta chains were read from a single sample in a study of cytomegalovirus exposure and HLA in healthy donors. Profiled with immunoSEQ multiplex PCR; TCRdb holds only in-frame clones, not every one. The table has fewer than 110,000 clones, under 80% seen once. The sequenced sample was PBMCs. The receptors come from a man aged 35-49 years in good health and CMV-seronegative. The CDR3 runs from the conserved cysteine through the conserved F or W. Each record gives: CDR3 length, D gene, V gene, J gene, clone size, CDR3 DNA, CDR3 protein. A D gene is named only where the DNA matches it firmly. Expanded clones are given a class, and other clones once, few, many or no size at all.

17	TRBD2	TRBV5-5	TRBJ2-3	-	TGTGCCAGCAGCCCCTATGGCGGGGGGGGTGTGACAGATACGCAGTATTTT	CASSPYGGGGVTDTQYF
15	-	TRBV14	TRBJ1-4	-	TGTGCCAGCAGCCAGATGAGGACAGCTAATGAAAAACTGTTTTTT	CASSQMRTANEKLFF
15	TRBD2	TRBV18	TRBJ2-3	-	TGTGCCAGCTCACCACCTAGCGGGGACGGGGATACGCAGTATTTT	CASSPPSGDGDTQYF
15	-	TRBV7-9	TRBJ2-7	-	TGTGCCAGCAGCTTAAATGAGGCAGCATCCTACGAGCAGTACTTC	CASSLNEAASYEQYF
15	TRBD1	TRBV19	TRBJ1-2	-	TGTGCCAGTAGTATAGGGCCGACAGGGAACAGGGGCTACACCTTC	CASSIGPTGNRGYTF
16	TRBD1	TRBV19	TRBJ1-6	-	TGTGCCAGTAGTGCCCTCGACAGGGGCGCAACTTCACCCCTCCACTTT	CASSALDRGATSPLHF
13	-	TRBV6-5	TRBJ1-2	-	TGTGCCAGCAGTTATAATCTAAGAGGTGGCTACACCTTC	CASSYNLRGGYTF
15	TRBD1	TRBV25-1	TRBJ1-2	-	TGTGCCAGCAGTGAATCAGGGAGACAGGGGGGGGGCTACACCTTC	CASSESGRQGGGYTF
15	TRBD1	TRBV7-6	TRBJ1-6	once	TGTGCCAGCAGTTCACAGGGGGCCTATAATTCCCCCCTCCACTTT	CASSSQGAYNSPLHF
13	-	TRBV7-2	TRBJ2-5	once	TGTGCCAGCAGTCAGACGACGGGGGAGACCCAGTACTTC	CASSQTTGETQYF
18	-	TRBV21-1	TRBJ1-1	few	TGTGCCAGCAGCAAAGTGTGGGACAGGGGGCGTCAGAACACTGAAGCTTTCTTT	CASSKVWDRGRQNTEAFF
14	-	TRBV5-4	TRBJ1-2	-	TGTGCCAGCAGCTTGGCCGGGTCAGCTCGGGGCTACACCTTC	CASSLAGSARGYTF
13	-	TRBV7-6	TRBJ2-1	-	TGTGCCAGCAGCTTAGGGACAGTCAATGAGCAGTTCTTC	CASSLGTVNEQFF
14	-	TRBV5-1	TRBJ2-7	-	TGCGCCAGCAGCCCCCAGGGCTATCGCAACGAGCAGTACTTC	CASSPQGYRNEQYF
17	TRBD1	TRBV11-2	TRBJ1-5	-	TGTGCCAGCAGCTTAGGGGGACAGGGGAATAGCAATCAGCCCCAGCATTTT	CASSLGGQGNSNQPQHF
15	-	TRBV10-3	TRBJ1-4	-	TGTGCCATCAGTGAGGCAGGACAGAGTAATGAAAAACTGTTTTTT	CAISEAGQSNEKLFF
18	TRBD1	TRBV19	TRBJ2-7	-	TGTGCCAGTAGCCCCGGCCTACTGACAGGGGGCAGGAGCTACGAGCAGTACTTC	CASSPGLLTGGRSYEQYF
15	TRBD1	TRBV28	TRBJ2-5	-	TGTGCCAGCAGTCCACAGACAGGGGACCAAGAGACCCAGTACTTC	CASSPQTGDQETQYF
15	TRBD2	TRBV6-1	TRBJ2-1	-	TGTGCCAGCAGTGATAGCGGGGGTACCTACAATGAGCAGTTCTTC	CASSDSGGTYNEQFF
14	-	TRBV9	TRBJ2-2	-	TGTGCCAGCACCTCTAGCGAGAACACCGGGGAGCTGTTTTTT	CASTSSENTGELFF
14	TRBD2	TRBV6-5	TRBJ2-3	-	TGTGCCAGCAGTTCAGCGGGGAGGGCAGATACGCAGTATTTT	CASSSAGRADTQYF
16	TRBD2	TRBV7-3	TRBJ2-5	-	TGTGCCAGCAGCTCAGCGAGCGGGGGGGGACAAGAGACCCAGTACTTC	CASSSASGGGQETQYF